This TCR beta chain was captured by sequencing in a study of CD8+CD57+ T cells in acquired aplastic anemia (dated by TCRdb to 2017 to 2018). In terms of the full investigation: DNA extracted from sorted CD4+ and CD8+ cells had a mean of around 3 ug, with a range of roughly 0.2 to 27.4 ug. CD8+CD57+ expansion was defined as a frequency above the mean frequency observed in healthy subjects. On the study overall, not on this receptor specifically: Patients and healthy controls showed no significant difference in CD8+ Simpson's diversity (P=0.060). Around 28 CD8+ CDR3 sequences were found to be shared between patients and controls, but these sequences appeared to be highly expressed in patients and within the immunodominant clones of the patients.

This clonotype was detected ten times or more. Its antigen specificity is not known. Qualities for individual bases were not recorded, and no much larger clone is one base off. The patients picked for sequencing were ones in whom flow cytometry had shown an expansion of CD8+CD57+ cells. All patients had severe acquired aplastic anemia diagnosed by International Study of Aplastic Anemia and Agranulocytosis and Camitta criteria. Patients had received no therapy at the time of blood sampling. In the study, sorted CD4+ and CD8+ blood T cells from patients with severe aplastic anemia and from healthy subjects underwent deep sequencing of TCR repertoires. Patients were enrolled in the USA under clinicaltrials.gov protocols 00001620, 01623167, 00001397, 00071045, 00081523 and 00961064. Ficoll-Paque density gradient centrifugation was used to isolate peripheral blood mononuclear cells. Before DNA extraction, CD4+ and CD8+ T cells were sorted by FACS or by magnetic beads.

Genomic DNA was used as template for profiling of TCR beta VDJ combinations and CDR3 sequences. An Illumina HiSeq 2000 was the platform used for TCR repertoire sequencing. The published analysis was carried out like this. Repertoire assessment relied on Simpson's diversity index, CDR3 size and DJ length profiles, and TRBV/TRBJ rearrangement plots. The immunodominant clone was defined as the most abundant DNA sequence in deep sequencing data. CDR3 amino acid sequences were checked for sharing between subjects and were compared against published repertoires and the VDJdb database. In-frame beta chains were kept once TCRdb had trimmed the public reads at Q25 with fastp and called clones with MiXCR. Entries are consolidated by CDR3 protein sequence, retaining the most common genes and DNA. None of the V and J calls come from the authors' own analysis; TCRdb made them. For this sample there are fewer than 200,000 distinct CDR3 sequences; approximately 48% appear just once. Jointly, the top ten make up roughly 2% of the sample.

CDR1 and CDR2 are drawn from the germline V gene: SGHTA, FQGTGA. V and J are truncated by 1 base and 2 bases respectively, leaving an intervening sequence of 30 bases. The CDR3 starts with the cysteine, ends with the phenylalanine, and has 21 residues. Solely the CDR3 DNA is kept, with 63 bases framed from the first base. The receptor was derived from a human donor with aplastic anemia. This chain is built from TRBV7-3 and TRBJ2-7; the D gene is possibly TRBD1 or TRBD2, each agreeing over 5 bases. Input material: sorted CD4+, CD8+, or CD8+CD57+ T cells (not recorded which) from PBMCs. The CDR3 region reads CASSLRLPNKTQGVPTYEQYF. The DNA sequence is TGTGCCAGCAGCTTAAGGTTACCCAATAAGACGCAGGGAGTCCCCACCTACGAGCAGTACTTC. Where the CDR3 stops, the reference TRBV7-3 and TRBJ2-7 genes take over; the full variable domain is GAGVSQTPSNKVTEKGKYVELRCDPISGHTALYWYRQSLGQGPEFLIYFQGTGAADDSGLPNDRFFAVRPEGSVSTLKIQRTERGDSAVYLCASSLRLPNKTQGVPTYEQYFGPGTRLTVT.